These T cell receptor beta chains were read from a single sample in a study of cytomegalovirus exposure and HLA in healthy donors. Sequenced by immunoSEQ multiplex PCR; TCRdb stores in-frame clones only, minus some. This sample contains 60,000 to 75,000 clones. The material sequenced was PBMCs. The receptors were sampled from a female donor in good health and CMV-seropositive. Both conserved end residues are part of each CDR3. D genes are given only for firm matches.

j_call	v_call	d_call	cdr3_aa	cdr3_nt
TRBJ1-2	TRBV18	NA	CASSPEGYGYTF	TGTGCCAGCTCACCGGAGGGCTATGGCTACACCTTC
TRBJ2-3	TRBV4-1	NA	CASSLLGGGQADTQYF	TGCGCCAGCAGCCTTTTGGGGGGGGGCCAGGCAGATACGCAGTATTTT
TRBJ2-2	TRBV5-4	TRBD1	CASSDRGRDTGELFF	TGTGCCAGCAGCGACAGGGGGCGGGACACCGGGGAGCTGTTTTTT
TRBJ2-7	TRBV5-1	TRBD1	CASSTGTGGTYEQYF	TGCGCCAGCAGCACGGGGACAGGGGGAACCTACGAGCAGTACTTC
TRBJ2-5	TRBV5-8	NA	CASSLNPTREQYF	TGTGCCAGCAGCTTAAACCCAACGAGAGAGCAGTACTTC
TRBJ2-1	TRBV7-7	NA	CASSPAGSSYNEQFF	TGTGCTAGCAGCCCGGCGGGAAGCTCCTACAATGAGCAGTTCTTC
TRBJ1-1	TRBV6-6	NA	CASSYPGGGGGEAFF	TGTGCCAGCAGTTACCCGGGCGGGGGAGGTGGTGAAGCTTTCTTT
TRBJ1-1	TRBV19	TRBD1	CASKGAVSPLGEAFF	TGTGCCAGTAAGGGGGCAGTTTCTCCTCTAGGTGAAGCTTTCTTT
TRBJ2-7	TRBV10-3	TRBD1	CAISDGTGAAYEQYF	TGTGCCATCAGTGACGGGACAGGGGCAGCCTACGAGCAGTACTTC
TRBJ1-4	TRBV19	TRBD1	CASSIWQGATNEKLFF	TGTGCCAGTAGTATTTGGCAGGGGGCAACTAATGAAAAACTGTTTTTT
TRBJ2-5	TRBV28	NA	CASSTGGAVETQYF	TGTGCCAGCTCAACTGGGGGGGCCGTTGAAACCCAGTACTTC
TRBJ1-5	TRBV7-2	TRBD1	CASSLMGQINQPQHF	TGTGCCAGCAGCTTAATGGGACAGATCAATCAGCCCCAGCATTTT
TRBJ1-2	TRBV5-1	TRBD1	CASRPGTGSNYGYTF	TGCGCCAGCAGACCAGGGACAGGGTCTAACTATGGCTACACCTTC
TRBJ2-1	TRBV2	NA	CASSEVGRGNEQFF	TGTGCCAGCAGTGAAGTGGGCAGGGGCAATGAGCAGTTCTTC
TRBJ2-5	TRBV6-5	NA	CASSYLGYWVETQYF	TGTGCCAGCAGTTACTTGGGCTACTGGGTGGAGACCCAGTACTTC
TRBJ1-2	TRBV6-5	NA	CASSYSTGFGYTF	TGTGCCAGCAGTTACTCGACGGGTTTTGGCTACACCTTC
TRBJ2-1	TRBV19	TRBD2	CASSIRAGGRWDEQFF	TGTGCCAGTAGTATCCGAGCGGGGGGGCGATGGGATGAGCAGTTCTTC
TRBJ1-1	TRBV5-1	TRBD1	CASSPRDRNTEAFF	TGCGCCAGCAGCCCCCGGGACAGGAACACTGAAGCTTTCTTT
TRBJ1-6	TRBV6-5	TRBD1	CASSLRDRHSPLHF	TGTGCCAGCAGTCTCCGGGACAGACATTCACCCCTCCACTTT
TRBJ1-2	TRBV4-3	NA	CASSQVGGRGYTF	TGCGCCAGCAGCCAAGTAGGGGGAAGGGGCTACACCTTC
TRBJ1-2	TRBV5-1	NA	CASDPGTSNYGYTF	TGCGCCAGTGATCCCGGGACATCTAACTATGGCTACACCTTC
TRBJ2-2	TRBV5-1	TRBD2	CASSPDGGGNTGELFF	TGCGCCAGCAGCCCGGATGGCGGGGGGAACACCGGGGAGCTGTTTTTT
TRBJ1-4	TRBV7-9	NA	CASSLREVQNEKLFF	TGTGCCAGCAGCTTACGGGAGGTTCAGAATGAAAAACTGTTTTTT
TRBJ2-5	TRBV6-5	TRBD1	CASSYGGQYQETQYF	TGTGCCAGCAGTTACGGGGGACAGTACCAAGAGACCCAGTACTTC
TRBJ2-7	TRBV6-6	NA	CASYTGLGRALYEQYF	TGTGCCAGCTATACCGGGTTAGGCAGGGCGTTGTACGAGCAGTACTTC
TRBJ1-4	TRBV28	NA	CASSSGGGLNEKLFF	TGTGCCAGCAGTTCCGGCGGGGGACTTAATGAAAAACTGTTTTTT
TRBJ2-5	TRBV4-1	NA	CASSQKFRLRAVETQYF	TGCGCCAGCAGCCAAAAGTTCCGTCTGCGGGCTGTGGAGACCCAGTACTTC
TRBJ1-1	TRBV6-6	TRBD1	CASSRQGGTEAFF	TGTGCCAGCAGCCGACAGGGGGGGACTGAAGCTTTCTTT
TRBJ1-6	TRBV5-1	TRBD1	CASSSRGTGYNSPLHF	TGCGCCAGCAGCTCCCGAGGGACAGGCTATAATTCACCCCTCCACTTT
TRBJ2-5	TRBV18	TRBD1	CASSLTGGRKTQYF	TGTGCCAGCTCATTGACAGGGGGCAGGAAGACCCAGTACTTC
TRBJ1-5	TRBV28	TRBD1	CASRKFPGQGDQPQHF	TGTGCCAGCAGAAAATTCCCGGGACAGGGGGATCAGCCCCAGCATTTT
TRBJ1-1	TRBV7-9	TRBD1	CASSLATGITEAFF	TGTGCCAGCAGCTTAGCGACAGGGATCACTGAAGCTTTCTTT
TRBJ1-2	TRBV7-9	NA	CASSFSLQSYGYTF	TGTGCCAGCAGCTTCAGCTTACAGAGCTATGGCTACACCTTC
TRBJ1-5	TRBV5-4	TRBD1	CASSRQGRGQPQHF	TGTGCCAGCAGCCGACAGGGGAGGGGTCAGCCCCAGCATTTT
TRBJ2-1	TRBV6-5	TRBD2	CASSRSGGYNEQFF	TGTGCCAGCAGCCGTAGCGGGGGATACAATGAGCAGTTCTTC
TRBJ1-1	TRBV15	TRBD1	CATSREGDRDTEAFF	TGTGCCACCAGCAGAGAGGGTGACAGGGACACTGAAGCTTTCTTT
TRBJ2-7	TRBV14	NA	CASSQDLRYEQYF	TGTGCCAGCAGCCAAGATTTGCGCTACGAGCAGTACTTC
TRBJ2-5	TRBV29-1	TRBD2	CSVEGLAEENQYF	TGCAGCGTTGAAGGACTAGCCGAAGAGAACCAGTACTTC
TRBJ2-7	TRBV11-2	NA	CASSLRGINEQYF	TGTGCCAGCAGCCTGCGCGGGATCAACGAGCAGTACTTC
TRBJ2-7	TRBV14	TRBD1	CASSRPGQGTYEQYF	TGTGCCAGCAGCCGTCCGGGACAGGGAACCTACGAGCAGTACTTC
TRBJ2-1	TRBV5-1	NA	CASSSRTVLGSNEQFF	TGCGCCAGCAGCTCCCGGACAGTGCTGGGAAGCAATGAGCAGTTCTTC
TRBJ1-5	TRBV2	NA	CASSEREGNNQPQHF	TGTGCCAGCAGTGAGCGCGAGGGTAACAATCAGCCCCAGCATTTT
TRBJ1-2	TRBV5-1	TRBD1	CASSVGQGFNYGYTF	TGCGCCAGCAGCGTGGGACAGGGGTTCAACTATGGCTACACCTTC
TRBJ2-7	TRBV5-1	TRBD1	CASSYGQGAPYEQYF	TGCGCCAGCAGCTACGGACAGGGGGCCCCCTACGAGCAGTACTTC
TRBJ1-1	TRBV9	TRBD1	CASSAPTGRRDTEAFF	TGTGCCAGCAGCGCCCCGACAGGGCGACGGGACACTGAAGCTTTCTTT
TRBJ1-4	TRBV2	TRBD1	CASSLGQSNEKLFF	TGTGCCAGCAGCTTGGGACAGTCTAATGAAAAACTGTTTTTT
TRBJ2-3	TRBV9	TRBD2	CASNPDRLAGVDTQYF	TGTGCCAGCAACCCCGATAGGCTAGCGGGGGTAGATACGCAGTATTTT
TRBJ1-1	TRBV4-3	NA	CASSQGLSSDTEAFF	TGCGCCAGCAGCCAAGGACTGTCAAGCGACACTGAAGCTTTCTTT
TRBJ2-7	TRBV19	TRBD1	CASSIDGDRGLYEQYF	TGTGCCAGTAGTATAGACGGGGACAGGGGTTTATACGAGCAGTACTTC
TRBJ1-4	TRBV25-1	TRBD1	CASSAPGQGRWEKLFF	TGTGCCAGCAGTGCCCCGGGACAGGGACGATGGGAAAAACTGTTTTTT
TRBJ1-5	TRBV28	TRBD1	CASSLLTGGRNQPQHF	TGTGCCAGCAGTCTTCTTACAGGGGGACGGAATCAGCCCCAGCATTTT
TRBJ1-1	TRBV6-5	NA	CASSRDLNTEAFF	TGTGCCAGCAGTCGGGATTTGAACACTGAAGCTTTCTTT
TRBJ2-1	TRBV19	NA	CASSTPGLVNEQFF	TGTGCCAGTAGTACCCCAGGGTTGGTTAATGAGCAGTTCTTC
TRBJ2-3	TRBV25-1	TRBD2	CASSEKRGLEGIDTQYF	TGTGCCAGCAGTGAAAAAAGGGGACTAGAGGGAATAGATACGCAGTATTTT
TRBJ2-7	TRBV18	NA	CASSQQGYEQYF	TGTGCCAGCTCGCAACAGGGCTACGAGCAGTACTTC
TRBJ2-1	TRBV11-3	TRBD2	CASSLSSGSIHEQFF	TGTGCCAGCAGCCTCTCTAGCGGGTCGATCCATGAGCAGTTCTTC
TRBJ2-3	TRBV9	NA	CASSAVTDTQYF	TGTGCCAGCAGCGCCGTTACAGATACGCAGTATTTT